The present TCR beta chain was sequenced within a study of T cells in localized non-small cell lung cancer. Study findings and constraints: Maximal T cell clonality occurred in uninvolved adjacent lung, with tumor ranking below it.

On this clone: Its antigen is unidentified.

Sequencing used immunoSEQ multiplex PCR; TCRdb keeps in-frame clones, though not all of them. This sample carries about 79,000 clones, roughly 86% of them seen once, and the ten largest clones take less than 15%. This CDR3 has 15 residues. CDR1 MGHRA and CDR2 YSYEKL come from the germline V gene. V was cut by 4 bases and J by 5 bases, with 17 bases left in between. This clonotype was obtained from a female donor at least 60 years old with stage I lung adenocarcinoma. This sequence joins TRBV4-1 and TRBJ2-5; D is perhaps TRBD1 (6 bases). The specimen comprised peripheral blood, sampled before any cancer treatment. CDR3 in amino acids: CASSPRDIRQETQYF. CDR3 nucleotides: TGCGCCAGCAGCCCCCGGGACATCCGGCAGGAGACCCAGTACTTC.